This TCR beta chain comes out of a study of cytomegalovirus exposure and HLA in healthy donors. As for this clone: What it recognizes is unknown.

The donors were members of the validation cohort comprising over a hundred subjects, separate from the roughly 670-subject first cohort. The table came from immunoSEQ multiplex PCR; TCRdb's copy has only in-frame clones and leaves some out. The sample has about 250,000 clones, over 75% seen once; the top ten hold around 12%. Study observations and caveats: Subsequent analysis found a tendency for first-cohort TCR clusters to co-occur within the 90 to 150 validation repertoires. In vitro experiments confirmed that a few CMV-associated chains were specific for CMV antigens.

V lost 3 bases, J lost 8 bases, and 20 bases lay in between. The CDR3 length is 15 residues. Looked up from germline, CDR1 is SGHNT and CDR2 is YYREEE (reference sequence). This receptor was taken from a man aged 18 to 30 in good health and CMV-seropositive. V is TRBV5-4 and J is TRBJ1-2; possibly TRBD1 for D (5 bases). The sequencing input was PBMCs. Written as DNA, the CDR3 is TGTGCCAGCAGCTCCTTGCACCGGGACCAAGGAGGCTACACCTTC. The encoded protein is CASSSLHRDQGGYTF.